This T cell receptor (beta chain) was documented in a study of blood T cell repertoires in COVID-19. This CDR3 has 15 residues. V lost 3 bases and J lost 8, with 20 bases in between. Germline V lookup: CDR1 SGDLS, CDR2 YYNGEE. This clone was detected once. TCRdb keeps only in-frame clones here, not all; method: immunoSEQ multiplex PCR. The data hold some 250,000 clones, with about three quarters observed a single time. The specimen sequenced was peripheral blood. The J gene is TRBJ1-2, the V gene TRBV9, with D perhaps TRBD1 (6 bases). The receptor's source is a woman older than 75 with acute or convalescent COVID-19. CDR3 region: CASSASGDPLGGYTF. The CDR3 DNA sequence: TGTGCCAGCAGCGCCTCAGGGGATCCACTGGGGGGCTACACCTTC.